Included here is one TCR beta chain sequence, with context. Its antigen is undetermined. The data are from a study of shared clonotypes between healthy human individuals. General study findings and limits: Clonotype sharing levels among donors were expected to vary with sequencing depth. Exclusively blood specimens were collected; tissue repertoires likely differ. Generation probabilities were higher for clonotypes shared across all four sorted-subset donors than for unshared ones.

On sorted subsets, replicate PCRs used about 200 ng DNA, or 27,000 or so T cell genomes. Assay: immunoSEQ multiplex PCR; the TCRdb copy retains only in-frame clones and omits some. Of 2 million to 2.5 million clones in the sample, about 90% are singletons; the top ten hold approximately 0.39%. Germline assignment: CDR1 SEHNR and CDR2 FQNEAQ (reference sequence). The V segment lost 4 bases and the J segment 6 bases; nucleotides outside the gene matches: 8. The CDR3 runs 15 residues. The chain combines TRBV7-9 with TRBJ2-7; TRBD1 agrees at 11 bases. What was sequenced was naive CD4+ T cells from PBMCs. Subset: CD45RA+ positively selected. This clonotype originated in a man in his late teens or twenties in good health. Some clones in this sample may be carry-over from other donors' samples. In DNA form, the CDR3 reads TGTGCCAGCAGCTATCGAGGACAGGGGGCGTCCGAGCAGTACTTC. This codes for CASSYRGQGASEQYF. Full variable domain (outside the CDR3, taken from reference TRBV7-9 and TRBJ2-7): DTGVSQNPRHKITKRGQNVTFRCDPISEHNRLYWYRQTLGQGPEFLTYFQNEAQLEKSRLLSDRFSAERPKGSFSTLEIQRTEQGDSAMYLCASSYRGQGASEQYFGPGTRLTVT.